These 24 T cell receptor beta chains were sequenced from one sample in a study of T cell responses to AZD1222 COVID-19 vaccine. The data were produced by immunoSEQ multiplex PCR, yet TCRdb's version contains in-frame clones alone and is incomplete. The sample consists of 80,000 to 100,000 clones, about 88% of them appearing once. Sample: peripheral blood, taken on day 0 of AZD1222 vaccination. The receptors here all came from an adult in good health.

This clone was found once. The chain has TRBV19 and TRBJ2-3; D may be TRBD1 (5 bases). The CDR3 covers 17 residues. Per the germline V gene, CDR1 is LNHDA and CDR2 is SQIVND (reference sequence). V lost 0 bases and J 3 bases, leaving 16 bases between the germline ends. CDR3 sequence reads: CASSIDQGRVGTDTQYF. DNA for the CDR3: TGTGCCAGTAGTATAGATCAGGGCAGGGTAGGGACAGATACGCAGTATTTT.

The chain links TRBV5-1 to TRBJ2-2; 10 nucleotides match TRBD1. CDR3 size: 15 residues. Per germline, CDR1 SGHRS and CDR2 YFSETQ. The V and J ends lost 3 bases and 7 bases, in that order; junction bases with no gene match: 6. The CDR3, as DNA: TGCGCCAGCAGCTCCAGACAGGGGGCCGTCGGGGAGCTGTTTTTT. It translates to CASSSRQGAVGELFF.

This rearrangement joins TRBV6-5 to TRBJ1-1; D unresolved. The CDR3 is made up of 15 amino acids. The germline V gene has CDR1 MNHEY and CDR2 SVGAGI. The V end was cut by 0 bases, the J end by 1 base, with 9 bases between. The CDR3 region is CASSYSNQRNTEAFF. The CDR3 coding sequence is TGTGCCAGCAGTTACTCGAACCAGCGGAACACTGAAGCTTTCTTT.

V and J are TRBV2 and TRBJ2-5; TRBD2 matches 13 bases. CDR1 and CDR2 (germline): SNHLY, FYNNEI. The CDR3 spans 15 residues. Trimming took 8 bases from V and 0 from J; bases not matched to a gene: 3. The CDR3 DNA follows: TGTGCCAGCTACGGACTAGCGGGGGACCAAGAGACCCAGTACTTC. Residues: CASYGLAGDQETQYF.

This clone has a single count. The chain has TRBV5-1 and TRBJ2-1, with D possibly called TRBD1 or TRBD2 (5 bases each). Germline-derived CDR1 and CDR2 are SGHRS and YFSETQ. Trimming pared 0 bases from V and 5 bases from J, leaving 15 bases between. The CDR3 covers 16 residues. The CDR3 region is CASSLAYGASDNEQFF. CDR3 DNA: TGCGCCAGCAGCTTGGCATACGGGGCCAGCGACAATGAGCAGTTCTTC.

This clone was detected once. J is TRBJ2-2 and V is TRBV19, with 8 bases lining up with TRBD2. The V and J ends lost 6 bases and 4 bases, in that order; junction bases with no gene match: 7. Germline V gene sequence: CDR1 LNHDA, CDR2 SQIVND (reference sequence). The CDR3 has 15 residues. The CDR3 DNA follows: TGTGCCAGTAGAGCGGGGGACTACCCCACCGGGGAGCTGTTTTTT. Amino acid sequence: CASRAGDYPTGELFF.

J is TRBJ2-5 and V is TRBV5-4; TRBD2 matches 15 bases. Germline loops: CDR1 SGHNT, CDR2 YYREEE (reference sequence). The V and J ends lost 4 bases and 5 bases, in that order; junction bases with no gene match: 3. This CDR3 has 15 residues. The CDR3: CASSPGLAGGETQYF. As DNA, the CDR3 is TGTGCCAGCAGCCCTGGACTAGCGGGGGGGGAGACCCAGTACTTC.

The chain recombines TRBV5-4 with TRBJ2-2; tentative D call: TRBD2 (7 bases). Germline loops: CDR1 SGHNT, CDR2 YYREEE (reference sequence). Trimming took 6 bases from V and 5 from J, leaving 14 bases between them. The length of the CDR3 is 14 residues. Written as DNA, the CDR3 is TGTGCCAGCACCTTTGGGGGGGCAACCGGGGAGCTGTTTTTT. Translating gives CASTFGGATGELFF.

The V and J genes are TRBV7-3 and TRBJ2-1; 9 bases match TRBD2. The CDR3 totals 16 residues. J was trimmed by 7 bases and V by 7 bases; bases with no gene match: 14. Germline V gene lookup returns CDR1 SGHTA and CDR2 FQGTGA. DNA of the CDR3: TGTGCCAGCATCCACAATCGGCTAGCGGGAACGAATGAGCAGTTCTTC. This codes for CASIHNRLAGTNEQFF.

The chain combines TRBV28 with TRBJ1-1; D unresolved. Per germline, CDR1 MDHEN and CDR2 SYDVKM. The V end lost 10 bases, the J end lost 2 bases, and 14 bases lay between the germline ends. CDR3 length equals 13 residues. The CDR3 DNA sequence: TGTGCCACCCGCCGGGTCCCAAACACTGAAGCTTTCTTT. It translates to CATRRVPNTEAFF.

This CDR3 is CASNDVPGQVSNQPQHF. DNA of the CDR3: TGTGCCAGCAATGACGTCCCCGGACAGGTTAGCAATCAGCCCCAGCATTTT. The chain links TRBV2 to TRBJ1-5, with TRBD1 matching over 7 bases. This CDR3 is built from 17 residues. Germline V lookup: CDR1 SNHLY, CDR2 FYNNEI. Trimming at V came to 7 bases and at J to 0 bases, leaving 12 bases not matched to a gene.

Of note for this clone: The identical CDR3 is also encoded by other nucleotide sequences in the sample. This chain joins TRBV5-1 and TRBJ2-7; D not resolved. CDR3 size: 13 residues. CDR1 and CDR2 from the germline V gene are SGHRS and YFSETQ. Trimming shortened V by 0 bases and J by 1 base, and 5 bases separated the two germline ends. For the CDR3, the DNA is TGCGCCAGCAGCTTGGCAGGATCCTACGAGCAGTACTTC. The encoded protein is CASSLAGSYEQYF. Complete variable domain (other parts from reference TRBV5-1 and TRBJ2-7): KAGVTQTPRYLIKTRGQQVTLSCSPISGHRSVSWYQQTPGQGLQFLFEYFSETQRNKGNFPGRFSGRQFSNSRSEMNVSTLELGDSALYLCASSLAGSYEQYFGPGTRLTVT.

This chain joins TRBV19 and TRBJ1-3; possible D gene TRBD1, 6 bases. Germline assignment: CDR1 LNHDA and CDR2 SQIVND (reference sequence). This CDR3 comprises 15 residues. Trimming took 8 bases from V and 0 from J, leaving 14 bases between them. The CDR3 spells CASSKGQNSGNTIYF. DNA for the CDR3: TGTGCCAGTTCGAAGGGACAAAACTCTGGAAACACCATATATTTT.

The V gene is TRBV30, the J gene TRBJ2-4; D is unclear. V lost 0 bases and J 8 bases, leaving 11 bases between the germline ends. Germline lookup yields CDR1 GTSNPN and CDR2 SVGIG (reference sequence). CDR3 length: 13 residues. CDR3 loop: CAWSVQIGYIQYF. CDR3 in DNA: TGTGCCTGGAGTGTTCAAATCGGGTACATTCAGTACTTC.

The chain combines TRBV30 with TRBJ1-2; unclear D gene. CDR1 and CDR2 (germline): GTSNPN, SVGIG (reference sequence). Trimming cost V 1 base and J 0 bases, with 3 bases left between them. The CDR3 has 12 amino acids. CDR3 amino acids: CAWSESNYGYTF. CDR3 DNA: TGTGCCTGGAGTGAGTCTAACTATGGCTACACCTTC.

The chain recombines TRBV11-1 with TRBJ1-1; D unresolved. The CDR3 is 13 amino acids. Germline CDR1 is SGHAT and CDR2 is FQDESV (reference sequence). V gave up 2 bases and J gave up 2 bases, with 6 bases separating them. The CDR3 region is CASSLTRNTEAFF. CDR3 nucleotides: TGTGCCAGCAGCTTAACACGAAACACTGAAGCTTTCTTT.

This clone was detected a few times. CDR3 in DNA: TGTGCCAGCAGCCCTTCCCCGGGTGCCTTTATGAACACTGAAGCTTTCTTT. It translates to CASSPSPGAFMNTEAFF. V gene TRBV11-2 combines with J gene TRBJ1-1; D uncertain. V was trimmed by 5 bases and J by 0 bases, leaving 19 bases between them. Germline CDR1 SGHAT, CDR2 FQNNGV. The CDR3 is made up of 17 amino acids.

This chain connects TRBV5-1 to TRBJ2-3, with 11 positions matching TRBD2. CDR1 and CDR2 (germline): SGHRS, YFSETQ. This CDR3 comprises 15 residues. V was clipped by 0 bases and J by 5 bases; unmatched bases: 2. The CDR3 is CASSLAGTSGDTQYF. In DNA form, the CDR3 reads TGCGCCAGCAGCTTGGCGGGGACTAGCGGAGATACGCAGTATTTT.

This chain links TRBV30 with TRBJ1-6; D uncertain. V lost 0 bases, J lost 13 bases, and 13 bases lay in between. The CDR3 runs 13 residues. Germline CDR1 is GTSNPN and CDR2 is SVGIG (reference sequence). The DNA for the CDR3 is TGTGCCTGGAGTGTAATAACGGTCGGGCCCCTCCACTTT. Amino acid sequence: CAWSVITVGPLHF.

This sequence joins TRBV28 and TRBJ1-2; 7 bases agree with TRBD1. The CDR3 is 14 amino acids. Germline V CDR1 and CDR2: MDHEN, SYDVKM. V was pared by 2 bases and J by 4 bases, with 4 bases of the junction left unmatched. Here the CDR3 DNA reads TGTGCCAGCAGTTTAAACAGGGGAAGCTATGGCTACACCTTC. Translation gives CASSLNRGSYGYTF.

In this sample, this clone turned up a few times. V is TRBV7-3 and J is TRBJ1-5; the D is unclear. V lost 6 bases and J lost 3, with 18 bases in between. Per the germline V gene, CDR1 is SGHTA and CDR2 is FQGTGA. The CDR3 sequence is 16 residues long. This CDR3 is CASSPGRPRVNQPQHF. Written as DNA, the CDR3 is TGTGCCAGCAGTCCGGGGAGGCCGCGGGTCAATCAGCCCCAGCATTTT.

The CDR3 sequence: CASSYSRAYNTEAFF. The CDR3 DNA is TGTGCCAGCAGTTACTCGAGGGCGTACAACACTGAAGCTTTCTTT. This chain joins TRBV6-5 and TRBJ1-1; D ambiguous. The V gene lost 0 bases and the J gene lost 2 bases, with 10 bases spanning the gap. The CDR3 contains 15 residues. Germline CDR1 MNHEY, CDR2 SVGAGI.

The rearrangement joins TRBV4-1 to TRBJ1-6; TRBD1 aligns across 10 bases. The CDR3 spans 16 residues. Per germline, CDR1 MGHRA and CDR2 YSYEKL. The ends lost 3 bases at V and 5 bases at J; junction bases unmatched: 4. In DNA, the CDR3 is TGCGCCAGCAGCCAGGTGGACAGGGGGGATAATTCACCCCTCCACTTT. Translation gives CASSQVDRGDNSPLHF.

The chain has TRBV5-4 and TRBJ2-5; 10 bases line up with TRBD1. Trimming removed 3 bases from V and 2 bases from J; junction bases left unmatched: 7. This CDR3 has 16 residues. Germline V lookup: CDR1 SGHNT, CDR2 YYREEE (reference sequence). This CDR3 is CASSYGQGGEQETQYF. CDR3 nucleotide sequence: TGTGCCAGCAGCTATGGACAGGGGGGTGAACAAGAGACCCAGTACTTC.